The 5 T cell receptor beta chains below all came from one sample that was sequenced in a study of OX40 agonist ivuxolimab in advanced cancers. The table came from immunoSEQ multiplex PCR; TCRdb's copy has only in-frame clones and leaves some out. This table has more than 35,000 clones, 70% to 85% appearing once. Here the sequenced sample was CD4+ or CD8+ T cells sorted from blood, taken in a trial of the OX40 agonist ivuxolimab. The receptor source for this set is an adult with an advanced solid tumor such as melanoma, head and neck, liver or kidney cancer.

This clone showed up just once. J is TRBJ2-4 and V is TRBV29-1; 9 bases line up with TRBD1. V shed 7 bases, J shed 6 bases, and the junction held 10 bases outside the gene matches. Germline values: CDR1 SQVTM, CDR2 ANQGSEA. The length of the CDR3 is 14 residues. The CDR3 nucleotides are TGCAGCGCCTGGGGGTCGGGACAGGGAAACATTCAGTACTTC. Residues: CSAWGSGQGNIQYF.

J is TRBJ2-1 and V is TRBV11-2; 9 nucleotides agree with TRBD2. The CDR3 covers 13 residues. The trim removed 0 bases at V and 11 bases at J, leaving 2 bases unmatched. The germline CDR1 and CDR2 sequences are SGHAT and FQNNGV. The CDR3 is CASSLETSGKQFF. The CDR3 DNA reads as TGTGCCAGCAGCTTAGAGACTAGCGGCAAGCAGTTCTTC.

This clone was seen at least ten times. V usage is TRBV5-4 and J usage is TRBJ1-1, with TRBD1 as a possible D gene (6 bases). This CDR3 is built from 14 residues. Trimming took off 4 bases at V and 4 bases at J, with 14 bases between the two ends. Germline CDR1 reads SGHNT; CDR2 reads YYREEE (reference sequence). The CDR3 reads CASSLDSWVTEAFF. The CDR3 DNA sequence: TGTGCCAGCAGCCTGGACAGCTGGGTCACTGAAGCTTTCTTT.

This chain uses TRBV6-6 with TRBJ1-2; tentatively, D is TRBD1 (5 bases). Germline V gives CDR1 MNHNY, CDR2 SVGAGI (reference sequence). Trimming took 5 bases from V and 8 from J, leaving 15 bases between them. The length of the CDR3 is 13 residues. In nucleotides, the CDR3 is TGTGCCAGCAGTCGGGGACTGAGGGGAGGCTACACCTTC. Encoded protein: CASSRGLRGGYTF.

This chain joins TRBV2 and TRBJ1-5, with 9 bases matching TRBD1. This CDR3 comprises 14 residues. Looked up from germline, CDR1 is SNHLY and CDR2 is FYNNEI. The junction had 7 bases not matched to a gene; V was cut back by 6 bases and J by 7 bases. The CDR3 spells CASRIQGARQPQHF. For the CDR3, the DNA is TGTGCCAGCAGAATACAGGGGGCGAGGCAGCCCCAGCATTTT.